These 7 T cell receptor beta chains were all obtained from the same sample, sequenced in a study of PD-1 blockade in classical Hodgkin lymphoma. The table came from immunoSEQ multiplex PCR; TCRdb's copy has only in-frame clones and leaves some out. This table has about 39,000 clones, over 70% appearing once. Time point described: cycle 4 day 1 (C4D1), after 6 weeks of nivolumab. All the patients suffered relapse after autologous stem cell transplantation, and brentuximab vedotin exposure differed. Sequences were derived from peripheral blood mononuclear cells (PBMCs), sampled before the fourth cycle of nivolumab. The origin of the receptors is a human donor with classical Hodgkin lymphoma.

V usage is TRBV11-2 and J usage is TRBJ1-2, with D maybe TRBD1 (5 bases). The CDR3 runs to 16 residues. Germline lookup yields CDR1 SGHAT and CDR2 FQNNGV. Trimming left V 4 bases short and J 2 bases short, with 17 bases between. CDR3 bases: TGTGCCAGCAGCTCCCATCTAAAGACAGCAAACTATGGCTACACCTTC. Translation: CASSSHLKTANYGYTF.

The chain links TRBV28 to TRBJ1-2, with 8 bases fitting TRBD1. The CDR3 has 14 amino acids. Germline CDR1 MDHEN, CDR2 SYDVKM. V shed 3 bases and J 7 bases; nucleotides not matched to a gene: 7. For the CDR3, the DNA is TGTGCCAGCAGTTTCCCCGACAGGGGAGGTGGCTACACCTTC. Residues: CASSFPDRGGGYTF.

The chain combines TRBV7-8 with TRBJ1-1, with a tentative D call TRBD1 (6 bases). CDR1 and CDR2 (germline): SGHVS, FQNEAQ. V lost 3 bases and J 1 base, leaving 9 bases between the germline ends. This CDR3 contains 14 residues. The CDR3 nucleotides read TGTGCCAGCAGCTTGATGGACAGGAACACTGAAGCTTTCTTT. Amino acid sequence: CASSLMDRNTEAFF.

The genes are TRBV5-1 and TRBJ2-5, with a possible D match to TRBD1 (6 bases). Germline V CDR1 and CDR2: SGHRS, YFSETQ. Trimming shortened V by 4 bases and J by 4 bases, and 14 bases separated the two germline ends. The CDR3 has 14 residues. The CDR3 DNA reads as TGCGCCAGCAGCGGGCAGGGGTTGGGAGAGACCCAGTACTTC. It yields the protein CASSGQGLGETQYF.

The chain employs TRBV4-3 and TRBJ2-1; TRBD2 is a possible D gene (5 bases). Germline CDR1 and CDR2: LGHNA and YSLEER. Trimming left V 0 bases short and J 3 bases short, with 15 bases between. CDR3 length: 17 residues. The CDR3 is CASSQDSGNQDYNEQFF. The CDR3 DNA reads as TGCGCCAGCAGCCAAGACTCGGGAAATCAAGACTACAATGAGCAGTTCTTC.

V gene TRBV5-4 combines with J gene TRBJ2-3; 7 positions match TRBD2. Germline values: CDR1 SGHNT, CDR2 YYREEE (reference sequence). V shed 0 bases and J 6 bases; nucleotides not matched to a gene: 4. This CDR3 spans 14 amino acids. CDR3 amino acids: CASSLEQGGDTQYF. The DNA of the CDR3 is TGTGCCAGCAGCTTGGAGCAGGGAGGGGATACGCAGTATTTT.

J is TRBJ1-2 and V is TRBV9, with D maybe TRBD1 (6 bases). The ends were cut back, 2 bases at V and 4 bases at J, with 15 bases in the middle. CDR3 length equals 15 residues. Germline V CDR1 and CDR2: SGDLS, YYNGEE. CDR3 sequence (DNA): TGTGCCAGCAGCGTTAGTCCGGACAGCCGCTATGGCTACACCTTC. It translates to CASSVSPDSRYGYTF.